The source of this T cell receptor (beta chain) is a study of shared clonotypes between healthy human individuals. The wider study: CD4 naive and memory got three plates each, CD8 naive two, CD8 memory one. Study-level findings and limits: How much donors shared clonotypes was expected to be affected by sequencing depth. Unshared clonotypes carried lower generation probabilities than those common to all four donors.

Trimming took 8 bases from V and 1 from J, leaving 5 bases between them. CDR1 is SNHLY and CDR2 is FYNNEI in the germline V gene. The CDR3 consists of 11 residues. TCRdb keeps only in-frame clones here, not all; method: immunoSEQ multiplex PCR. The sample records about 990,000 clones, about 80% being singletons. Concerning this clone: What it binds is not known.

Splitting the CD4+ cells yielded a CD45RA+ naive subset and a CD45RA-negative memory subset. The material sequenced was memory CD4+ T cells from PBMCs. Subset of the sample: CD45RA-negative fraction. The TCR was taken from a man aged 18 to 29 in good health. Some clones in this sample may be carry-over from other donors' samples. The J gene is TRBJ1-1, the V gene TRBV2; D call uncertain. CDR3 region: CASSWNTEAFF. CDR3 nucleotide sequence: TGTGCCAGCTCTTGGAACACTGAAGCTTTCTTT. Complete variable domain (other parts from reference TRBV2 and TRBJ1-1): EPEVTQTPSHQVTQMGQEVILRCVPISNHLYFYWYRQILGQKVEFLVSFYNNEISEKSEIFDDQFSVERPDGSNFTLKIRSTKLEDSAMYFCASSWNTEAFFGQGTRLTVV.